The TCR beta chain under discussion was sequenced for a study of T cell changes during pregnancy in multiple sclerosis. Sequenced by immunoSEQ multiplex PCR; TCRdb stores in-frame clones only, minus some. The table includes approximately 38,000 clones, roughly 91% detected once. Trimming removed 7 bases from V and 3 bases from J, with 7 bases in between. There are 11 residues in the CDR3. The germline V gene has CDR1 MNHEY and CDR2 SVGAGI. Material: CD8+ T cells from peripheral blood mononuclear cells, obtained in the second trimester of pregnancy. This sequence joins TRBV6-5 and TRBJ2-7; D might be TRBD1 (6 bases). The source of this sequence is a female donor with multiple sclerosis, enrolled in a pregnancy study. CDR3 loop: CASIQGYEQYF. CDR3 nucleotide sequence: TGTGCCAGCATACAGGGCTACGAGCAGTACTTC.